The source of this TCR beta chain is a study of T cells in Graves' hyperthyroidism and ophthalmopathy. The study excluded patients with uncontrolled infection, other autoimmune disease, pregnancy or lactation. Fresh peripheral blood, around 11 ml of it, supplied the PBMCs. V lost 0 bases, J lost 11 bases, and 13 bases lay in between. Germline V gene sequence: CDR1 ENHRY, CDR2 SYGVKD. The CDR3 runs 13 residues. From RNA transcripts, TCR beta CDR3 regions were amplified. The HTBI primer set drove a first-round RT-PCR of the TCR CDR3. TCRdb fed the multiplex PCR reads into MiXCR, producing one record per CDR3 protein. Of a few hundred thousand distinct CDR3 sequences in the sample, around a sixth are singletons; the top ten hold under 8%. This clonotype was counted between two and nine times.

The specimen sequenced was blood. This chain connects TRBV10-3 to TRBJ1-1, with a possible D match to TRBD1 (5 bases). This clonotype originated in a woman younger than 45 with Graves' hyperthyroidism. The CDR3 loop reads CAISESEEGTAFF. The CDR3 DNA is TGTGCCATCAGTGAGTCGGAGGAGGGGACGGCTTTCTTT.